This T cell receptor (beta chain) emerged from a study of blood T cell repertoires in COVID-19. Looked up from germline, CDR1 is MNHEY and CDR2 is SMNVEV (reference sequence). The CDR3 sequence is 16 residues long. Trimming cost V 6 bases and J 2 bases; bases outside gene matches: 8. This table comes from immunoSEQ multiplex PCR, and its TCRdb copy is limited to in-frame clones, with some not included. This table has about 160,000 clones, around four fifths appearing once. This chain connects TRBV27 to TRBJ2-2, with 8 bases identical to TRBD2. Sequencing was done on a sample of peripheral blood. The source is a man aged 65-85 years with acute or convalescent COVID-19. CDR3 in amino acids: CASRAPGLVNTGELFF. The CDR3 bases are TGTGCCAGCAGGGCCCCGGGACTAGTTAACACCGGGGAGCTGTTTTTT.